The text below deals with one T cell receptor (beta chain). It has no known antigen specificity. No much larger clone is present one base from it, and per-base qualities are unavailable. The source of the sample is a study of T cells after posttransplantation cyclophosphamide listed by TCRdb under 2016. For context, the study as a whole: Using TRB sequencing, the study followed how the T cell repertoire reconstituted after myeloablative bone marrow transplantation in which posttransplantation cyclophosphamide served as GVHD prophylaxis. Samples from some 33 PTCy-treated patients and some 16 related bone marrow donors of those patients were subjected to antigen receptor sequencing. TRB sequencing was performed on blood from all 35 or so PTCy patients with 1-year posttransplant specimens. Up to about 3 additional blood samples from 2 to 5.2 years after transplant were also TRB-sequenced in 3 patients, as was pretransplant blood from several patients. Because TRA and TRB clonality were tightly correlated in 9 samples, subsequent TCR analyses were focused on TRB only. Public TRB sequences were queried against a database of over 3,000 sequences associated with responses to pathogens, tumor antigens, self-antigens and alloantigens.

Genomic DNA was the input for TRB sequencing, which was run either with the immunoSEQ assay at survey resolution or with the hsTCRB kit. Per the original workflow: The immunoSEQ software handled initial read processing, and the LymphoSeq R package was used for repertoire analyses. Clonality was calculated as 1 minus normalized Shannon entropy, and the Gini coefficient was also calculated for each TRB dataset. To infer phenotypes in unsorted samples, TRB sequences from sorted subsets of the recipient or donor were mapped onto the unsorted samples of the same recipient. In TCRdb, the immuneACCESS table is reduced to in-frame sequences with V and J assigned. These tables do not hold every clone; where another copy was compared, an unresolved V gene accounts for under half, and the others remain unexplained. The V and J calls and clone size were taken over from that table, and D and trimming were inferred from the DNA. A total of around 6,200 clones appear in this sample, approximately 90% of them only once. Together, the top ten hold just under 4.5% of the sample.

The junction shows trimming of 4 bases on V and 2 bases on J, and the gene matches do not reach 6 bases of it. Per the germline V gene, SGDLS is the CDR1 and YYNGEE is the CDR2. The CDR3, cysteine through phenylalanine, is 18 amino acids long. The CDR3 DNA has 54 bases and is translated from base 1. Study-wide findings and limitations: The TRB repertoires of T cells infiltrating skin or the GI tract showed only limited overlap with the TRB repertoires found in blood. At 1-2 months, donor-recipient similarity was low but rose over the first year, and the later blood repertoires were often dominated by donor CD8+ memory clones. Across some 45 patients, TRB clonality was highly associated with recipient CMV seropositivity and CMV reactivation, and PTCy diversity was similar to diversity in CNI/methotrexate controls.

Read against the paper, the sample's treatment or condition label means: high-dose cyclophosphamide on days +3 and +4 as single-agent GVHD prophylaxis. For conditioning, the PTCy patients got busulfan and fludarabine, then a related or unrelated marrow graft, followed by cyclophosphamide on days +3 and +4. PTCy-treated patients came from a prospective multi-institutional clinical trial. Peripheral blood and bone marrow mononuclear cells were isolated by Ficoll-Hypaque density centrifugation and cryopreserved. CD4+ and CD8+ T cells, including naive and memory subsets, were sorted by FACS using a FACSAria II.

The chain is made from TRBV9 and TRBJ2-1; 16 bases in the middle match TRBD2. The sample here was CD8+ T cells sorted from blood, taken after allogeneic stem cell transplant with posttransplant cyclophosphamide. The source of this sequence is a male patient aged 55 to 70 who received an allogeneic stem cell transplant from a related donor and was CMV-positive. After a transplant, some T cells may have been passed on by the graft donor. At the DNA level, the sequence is TGTGCCAGCAGCCCTGGGACTAGCGGGGGGGAGGCCTACAATGAGCAGTTCTTC. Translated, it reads CASSPGTSGGEAYNEQFF.